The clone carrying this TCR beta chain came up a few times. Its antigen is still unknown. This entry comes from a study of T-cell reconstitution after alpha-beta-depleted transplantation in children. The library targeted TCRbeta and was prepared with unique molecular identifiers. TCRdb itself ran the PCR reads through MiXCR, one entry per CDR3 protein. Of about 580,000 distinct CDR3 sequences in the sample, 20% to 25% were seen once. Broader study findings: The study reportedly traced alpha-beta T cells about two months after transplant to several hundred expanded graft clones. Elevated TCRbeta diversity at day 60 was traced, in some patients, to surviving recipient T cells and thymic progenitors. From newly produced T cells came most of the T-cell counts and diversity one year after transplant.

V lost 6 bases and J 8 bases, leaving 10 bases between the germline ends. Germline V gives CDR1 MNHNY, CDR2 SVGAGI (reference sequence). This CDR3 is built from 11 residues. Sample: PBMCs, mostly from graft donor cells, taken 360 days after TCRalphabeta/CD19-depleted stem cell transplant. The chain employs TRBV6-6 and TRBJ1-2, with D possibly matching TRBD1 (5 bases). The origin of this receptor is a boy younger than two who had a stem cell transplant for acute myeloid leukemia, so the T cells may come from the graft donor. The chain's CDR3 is CASSRDSGYTF. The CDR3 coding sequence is TGTGCCAGCAGCCGAGACAGCGGCTACACCTTC.